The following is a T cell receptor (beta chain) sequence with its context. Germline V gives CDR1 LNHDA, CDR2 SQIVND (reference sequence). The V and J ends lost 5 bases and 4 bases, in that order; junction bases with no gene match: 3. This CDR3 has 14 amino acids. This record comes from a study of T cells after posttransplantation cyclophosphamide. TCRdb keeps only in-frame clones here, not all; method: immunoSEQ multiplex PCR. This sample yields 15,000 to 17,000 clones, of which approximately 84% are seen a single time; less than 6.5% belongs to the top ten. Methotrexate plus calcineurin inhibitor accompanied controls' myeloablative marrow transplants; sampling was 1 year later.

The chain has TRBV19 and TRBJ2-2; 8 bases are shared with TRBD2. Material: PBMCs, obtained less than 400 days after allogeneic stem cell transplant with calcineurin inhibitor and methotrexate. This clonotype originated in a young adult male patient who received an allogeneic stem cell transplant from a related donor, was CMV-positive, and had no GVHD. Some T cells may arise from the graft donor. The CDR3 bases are TGTGCCAGTAGTTCCAGCGGGAGCACCGGGGAGCTGTTTTTT. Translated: CASSSSGSTGELFF.